This is a list of T cell receptor beta chains from one sample in a study of blood T cell repertoires in COVID-19. Data came from immunoSEQ multiplex PCR; TCRdb stores just in-frame clones and leaves some out. There are 170,000 or so clones in the sample; 87% occur only once, and roughly 0.9% lies in the top ten. Sequenced input: peripheral blood. The receptor set was obtained from a woman in her late teens or twenties who had recovered from COVID-19. CDR3s include the opening cysteine and the closing phenylalanine or tryptophan. Rows give clone size only sometimes, using once, few, many, or a class for an expanded clone.

j_call | v_call | clone_size | cdr3_length | cdr3_aa
TRBJ2-7 | TRBV28 | NA | 14 | CASRPGTGNPEQYF
TRBJ2-7 | TRBV6-6 | NA | 12 | CASSYFGSEQYF
TRBJ1-1 | TRBV4-3 | NA | 16 | CASSQEWGTGSFGAFF
TRBJ2-5 | TRBV7-9 | NA | 17 | CASSSGRAGGGTETQYF
TRBJ1-2 | TRBV5-6 | once | 15 | CASSLGGRGGIGYTF
TRBJ1-1 | TRBV29-1 | once | 12 | CSADRGGTEAFF
TRBJ2-1 | TRBV19 | NA | 12 | CATRSSYNEQFF
TRBJ2-1 | TRBV7-9 | NA | 17 | CASSLARLAGIYNEQFF
TRBJ1-1 | TRBV5-4 | once | 14 | CASSFRGGNTEAFF
TRBJ2-7 | TRBV7-2 | NA | 15 | CASSPRGGSGYEQYF
TRBJ1-4 | TRBV7-6 | NA | 16 | CASSLELGGTNEKLFF
TRBJ2-1 | TRBV5-1 | NA | 15 | CASSLHGQGVDEQFF
TRBJ2-7 | TRBV4-1 | NA | 16 | CASSQAETGGEYEQYF
TRBJ2-4 | TRBV7-2 | NA | 16 | CASSLAGQPTKNIQYF
TRBJ1-1 | TRBV25-1 | once | 15 | CASSEPTGLNTEAFF
TRBJ1-2 | TRBV3-1/TRBV3-2 | NA | 12 | CASSLPAGGYTF
TRBJ2-1 | TRBV10-3 | NA | 16 | CAIKALAGGMNNEQFF
TRBJ1-3 | TRBV6-4 | NA | 15 | CASSDAGASGNTIYF
TRBJ1-5 | TRBV2 | NA | 15 | CASSGQGGKNQPQHF
TRBJ2-5 | TRBV5-8 | NA | 13 | CASSPDSRKTQYF
TRBJ1-2 | TRBV5-1 | NA | 13 | CASSLEADYGYTF
TRBJ2-4 | TRBV27 | NA | 12 | CASTDRGTIQYF
TRBJ2-1 | TRBV5-1 | NA | 15 | CASSLAGRGANEQFF
TRBJ1-4 | TRBV6-1 | NA | 12 | CASSRQVEKLFF
TRBJ2-2 | TRBV19 | NA | 14 | CASTDRGNTGELFF
TRBJ2-3 | TRBV19 | NA | 14 | CASSPGLLTDTQYF
TRBJ2-1 | TRBV18 | NA | 15 | CASSPANTGQGGQFF
TRBJ2-3 | TRBV15 | once | 16 | CATSLQAGATTDTQYF
TRBJ2-7 | TRBV7-6 | NA | 15 | CASSLVRQGVGEQYF
TRBJ2-1 | TRBV27 | NA | 15 | CASSLRGAVVYEQFF
TRBJ1-4 | TRBV5-1 | NA | 15 | CASSFFGVPNEKLFF
TRBJ2-1 | TRBV6-8 | NA | 16 | CASSYTSGGALNEQFF
TRBJ2-5 | TRBV2 | NA | 15 | CASNRLAGGRETQYF
TRBJ1-1 | TRBV7-2 | NA | 12 | CASRSSNTEAFF
TRBJ2-2 | TRBV11-3 | NA | 14 | CASSLSSGGGELFF
TRBJ2-5 | TRBV5-4 | NA | 15 | CASSWPGTEKETQYF
TRBJ1-2 | TRBV6-5 | NA | 15 | CASSPYGLGAHGYTF
TRBJ1-5 | TRBV6-6 | NA | 14 | CASRGDTSNQPQHF
TRBJ2-2 | TRBV4-1 | NA | 17 | CASSHTISGTYTGELFF
TRBJ2-7 | TRBV7-2 | NA | 13 | CASSSRRGGEQYF
TRBJ1-6 | TRBV11-2 | NA | 15 | CASSLIGQGVSPLHF
TRBJ2-1 | TRBV7-3 | NA | 13 | CASSLPAHDEQFF
TRBJ1-5 | TRBV5-8 | NA | 15 | CASSLEAGGYQPQHF
TRBJ2-1 | TRBV9 | NA | 13 | CASSTRTANEQFF
TRBJ1-2 | TRBV5-1 | NA | 15 | CASSSGTGQNYGYTF
TRBJ2-2 | TRBV7-2 | NA | 16 | CASSPGRPIGAGELFF